The rows below give T cell receptor beta chains drawn from one sample of a study of T cells after yellow fever vaccination. TCRdb itself ran the 5' RACE reads through MiXCR, one entry per CDR3 protein. The sample has roughly 310,000 distinct CDR3 sequences; 3% to 4.5% are singletons. Specimen: PBMCs, collected on the day of the yellow fever booster vaccination. Receptor source: a man aged 18 to 29 who received the YFV17D yellow fever vaccine. Each CDR3 is given with its conserved first and last residue. A D gene is named only where the DNA matches it firmly. Size is omitted from some rows. Given values are once, few, many or a class for expanded clones.

j_gene	len	d_gene	abundance	v_gene	CDR3nt	CDR3aa
TRBJ2-1	15	-	many	TRBV11-2	TGTGCCAGCAGAGGGGGGACAGACTCCTACAATGAGCAGTTCTTC	CASRGGTDSYNEQFF
TRBJ2-2	16	-	few	TRBV7-9	TGTGCCAGCAGCTTATTGGGGGCGCGAGACACCGGGGAGCTGTTTTTT	CASSLLGARDTGELFF
TRBJ1-5	15	TRBD1	-	TRBV18	TGTGCCAGCTCATCCGGACAGGGCACGGGTCAGCCCCAGCATTTT	CASSSGQGTGQPQHF
TRBJ2-1	12	-	-	TRBV20-1	TGCAGTGCCCACACCCGGGACATGGGGCAGTTCTTC	CSAHTRDMGQFF
TRBJ1-1	13	-	many	TRBV2	-	CASSVDFGQGSFF
TRBJ2-5	14	TRBD2	few	TRBV5-4	TGTGCCAGCAGCGGGGGGGTCCTTGGAGAGACCCAGTACTTC	CASSGGVLGETQYF
TRBJ1-2	17	TRBD1	many	TRBV4-1	TGCGCCAGCAGCTTAGCGGTAGGACAGGGGATCCTATGGGGCTACACCTTC	CASSLAVGQGILWGYTF
TRBJ1-6	16	-	many	TRBV18	TGTGCCAGCTCACCTAACGAGGGCATTGTGGTCTCACCCCTCCACTTT	CASSPNEGIVVSPLHF
TRBJ2-3	17	TRBD1	-	TRBV5-1	TGCGCCAGCAGCTTGGATGGGACAGGGTCCTTCACAGATACGCAGTATTTT	CASSLDGTGSFTDTQYF
TRBJ2-2	13	-	-	TRBV7-2	TGTGCCAGCAGCAATATACGGGGCGGGGAGCTGTTTTTT	CASSNIRGGELFF
TRBJ2-3	16	TRBD2	few	TRBV7-9	TGTGCCAGCAGAGGGACTAGCGGGGGAATCACAGATACGCAGTATTTT	CASRGTSGGITDTQYF
TRBJ1-1	15	-	few	TRBV5-4	TGTGCCAGCAGCTTGTCAAACAGGGAGGGCACTGAAGCTTTCTTT	CASSLSNREGTEAFF
TRBJ1-1	13	TRBD1	-	TRBV10-3	TGTGCCTCCTGGACAGGGAAAAACACTGAAGCTTTCTTT	CASWTGKNTEAFF
TRBJ2-3	12	TRBD2	few	TRBV11-2	TGTGCCAGCAGCCGGGGGGAAGATACGCAGTATTTT	CASSRGEDTQYF
TRBJ1-2	15	-	few	TRBV6-5	TGTGCCAGCTTTCCGACAGTCCCTCTTAACTATGGCTACACCTTC	CASFPTVPLNYGYTF
TRBJ1-4	16	TRBD1	many	TRBV4-1	TGCGCCAGCAGCCAAGATCCCGGGACAGGGGCGGAAAAACTGTTTTTT	CASSQDPGTGAEKLFF
TRBJ2-2	18	TRBD2	-	TRBV20-1	TGCAGTGCCCCTACAAGGGGAGCGGGGGGGCCATACACCGGGGAGCTGTTTTTT	CSAPTRGAGGPYTGELFF
TRBJ2-7	13	-	many	TRBV7-9	TGTGCCAGCAGCGCAGGACTTCCCTACGAGCAGTACTTC	CASSAGLPYEQYF
TRBJ2-1	15	-	few	TRBV25-1	TGTGCCAGCAGTGAATGGGGGGTAGTTCACAATGAGCAGTTCTTC	CASSEWGVVHNEQFF
TRBJ2-1	15	-	many	TRBV9	TGTGCCAGCAGCGTAGCCCGGTGGGGCCACAATGAGCAGTTCTTC	CASSVARWGHNEQFF
TRBJ2-5	15	TRBD2	many	TRBV7-6	TGTGCCAGCAGGCCAGCGGGGGGCCGGCGAGAGACCCAGTACTTC	CASRPAGGRRETQYF
TRBJ1-4	13	-	many	TRBV20-1	TGCAGTGCCGTGGTAGAAGCTAATGAAAAACTGTTTTTT	CSAVVEANEKLFF
TRBJ1-1	13	TRBD1	many	TRBV4-1	TGCGCCAGCATGGCGGACAGGTCGAGTGAAGCTTTCTTT	CASMADRSSEAFF
TRBJ1-1	15	-	-	TRBV12-3/TRBV12-4	TGTGCCAGCAGTGGGGGCATGGCCGGCTACACTGAAGCTTTCTTT	CASSGGMAGYTEAFF
TRBJ2-4	14	TRBD1	many	TRBV7-2	TGTGCCAGCAGCTGGACAGGGGTAGGGAACATTCAGTACTTC	CASSWTGVGNIQYF
TRBJ2-5	16	TRBD2	few	TRBV3-1	TGTGCCAGCAGCCAATGGACTAGCGGGGACCAAGAGACCCAGTACTTC	CASSQWTSGDQETQYF
TRBJ2-2	16	-	many	TRBV7-3	TGTGCCAGCAGCTTCGGCGGGACAGTTGACACCGGGGAGCTGTTTTTT	CASSFGGTVDTGELFF
TRBJ2-1	13	TRBD1	many	TRBV6-2/TRBV6-3	TGTGCCAGCAGTAAACAGGGGTACAATGAGCAGTTCTTC	CASSKQGYNEQFF
TRBJ1-4	17	TRBD1	many	TRBV7-2	TGTGCCAGCAGCCGATCCTCTGTGCGGACAGGGGGGGAAAAACTGTTTTTT	CASSRSSVRTGGEKLFF
TRBJ2-5	15	-	many	TRBV11-1	TGTGCCAGCAGCTTATGGGCAGGAACACAAGAGACCCAGTACTTC	CASSLWAGTQETQYF
TRBJ1-2	16	TRBD1	many	TRBV7-2	TGTGCCAGCAGCTTAGGGGACAGGGGGACCTACTATGGCTACACCTTC	CASSLGDRGTYYGYTF
TRBJ1-5	18	TRBD1	few	TRBV4-1	TGCGCCAGCAGCCAAGGAGCAGGGACAGGGGGATCCAATCAGCCCCAGCATTTT	CASSQGAGTGGSNQPQHF
TRBJ2-5	15	TRBD2	few	TRBV20-1	TGCAGTGCTAGAGATACTAGCGGGGACCAAGAGACCCAGTACTTC	CSARDTSGDQETQYF
TRBJ2-1	15	-	many	TRBV5-1	TGCGCCAGCAGCACGATCGGCGGGGCGGCGGCGGAGCAGTTCTTC	CASSTIGGAAAEQFF
TRBJ1-1	14	-	-	TRBV27	TGTGCCAGCAGTTTTGGCCCCCTCGGGGCTGAAGCTTTCTTT	CASSFGPLGAEAFF
TRBJ1-1	16	TRBD1	many	TRBV5-1	TGCGCCAGCAGCCACGGGGACAGGGGGCGAGGCGCTGAAGCTTTCTTT	CASSHGDRGRGAEAFF